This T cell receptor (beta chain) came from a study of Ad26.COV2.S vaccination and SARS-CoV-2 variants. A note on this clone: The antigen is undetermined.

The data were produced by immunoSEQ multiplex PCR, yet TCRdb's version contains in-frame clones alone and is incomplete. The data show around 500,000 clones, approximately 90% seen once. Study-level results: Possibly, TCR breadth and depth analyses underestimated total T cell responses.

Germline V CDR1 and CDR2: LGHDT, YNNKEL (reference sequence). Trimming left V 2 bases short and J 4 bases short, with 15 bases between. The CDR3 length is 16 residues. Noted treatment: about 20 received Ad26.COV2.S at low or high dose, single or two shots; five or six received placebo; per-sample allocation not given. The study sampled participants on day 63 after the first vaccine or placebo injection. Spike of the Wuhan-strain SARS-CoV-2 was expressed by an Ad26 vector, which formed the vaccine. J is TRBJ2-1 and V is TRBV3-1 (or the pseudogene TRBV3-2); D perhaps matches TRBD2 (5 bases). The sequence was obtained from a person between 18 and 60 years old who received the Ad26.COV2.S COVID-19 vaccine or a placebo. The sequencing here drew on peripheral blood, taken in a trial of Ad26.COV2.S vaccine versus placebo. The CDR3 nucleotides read TGTGCCAGCAGCCAATCGTCGGGAAGACTTTACAATGAGCAGTTCTTC. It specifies CASSQSSGRLYNEQFF.